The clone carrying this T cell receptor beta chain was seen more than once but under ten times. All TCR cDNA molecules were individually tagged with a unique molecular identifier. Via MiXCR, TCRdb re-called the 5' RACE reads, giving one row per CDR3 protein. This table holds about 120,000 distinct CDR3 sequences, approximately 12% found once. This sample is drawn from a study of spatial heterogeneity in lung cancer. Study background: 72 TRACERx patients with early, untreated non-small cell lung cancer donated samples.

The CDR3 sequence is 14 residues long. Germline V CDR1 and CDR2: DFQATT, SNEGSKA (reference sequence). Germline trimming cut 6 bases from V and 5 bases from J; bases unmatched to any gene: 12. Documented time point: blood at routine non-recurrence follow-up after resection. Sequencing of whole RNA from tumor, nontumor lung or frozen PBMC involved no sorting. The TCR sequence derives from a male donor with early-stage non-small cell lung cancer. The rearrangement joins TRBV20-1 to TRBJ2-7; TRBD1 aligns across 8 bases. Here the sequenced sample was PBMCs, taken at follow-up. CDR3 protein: CSAPSGRGHNEQYF. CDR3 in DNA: TGCAGTGCCCCGAGCGGCAGGGGGCATAACGAGCAGTACTTC.